This passage covers 15 T cell receptor beta chains from one sample sequenced in a study of radiation and T cells in renal cell carcinoma. The sample's time point: baseline pretreatment blood. Treatment reported: 15 Gy SBRT to primary tumor, nephrectomy 4 weeks later. Only in-frame clones appear in the TCRdb table, and some are missing; sequencing was by immunoSEQ multiplex PCR. This table has roughly 100,000 clones, 75% to 90% appearing once. Sample: blood, taken from a patient whose treatment included radiotherapy and nephrectomy. These receptors all stem from a man between 45 and 60 years old with renal cell carcinoma.

This sequence joins TRBV6-1 and TRBJ1-2, with D unresolved. V gave up 3 bases and J gave up 5 bases, with 10 bases separating them. Looked up from germline, CDR1 is MNHNS and CDR2 is SASEGT. The CDR3 contains 13 residues. The CDR3 region is CASSDGGRYGYTF. The CDR3 coding sequence is TGTGCCAGCAGTGACGGAGGGAGATATGGCTACACCTTC.

This sequence joins TRBV4-3 and TRBJ2-1; D remains unclear. V lost 3 bases and J 6 bases, leaving 12 bases between the germline ends. CDR1 and CDR2 from the germline V gene are LGHNA and YSLEER. The CDR3 extends over 14 amino acids. CDR3 sequence: CASSHARSGNEQFF. CDR3 coding DNA: TGCGCCAGCAGCCATGCACGAAGTGGCAATGAGCAGTTCTTC.

V is TRBV5-1 and J is TRBJ1-3; 11 positions agree with TRBD1. CDR3 length: 17 amino acids. With V trimmed by 0 bases and J by 0 bases, 2 bases remained unmatched. Germline CDR1 and CDR2: SGHRS and YFSETQ. The CDR3, as DNA: TGCGCCAGCAGCTTGGTAGGGACAGGGGGCTCTGGAAACACCATATATTTT. As protein: CASSLVGTGGSGNTIYF.

The chain combines TRBV9 with TRBJ2-1, with TRBD2 matching 12 bases. The CDR3 loop spans 17 amino acids. CDR1 is SGDLS and CDR2 is YYNGEE in the germline V gene. V trimming: 0 bases; J trimming: 4 bases; junction bases outside the gene matches: 5. CDR3 loop: CASSVDLAGGQYNEQFF. The CDR3 region has the DNA TGTGCCAGCAGCGTAGATCTAGCGGGGGGGCAGTACAATGAGCAGTTCTTC.

The chain joins TRBV5-1 to TRBJ2-1, with D perhaps being TRBD1 or TRBD2 (5 bases each). The CDR3 is made up of 13 amino acids. Germline-derived CDR1 and CDR2 are SGHRS and YFSETQ. V shed 5 bases and J shed 8 bases, with 14 bases lying between them. The CDR3 sequence is CASSILGVDEQFF. DNA for the CDR3: TGCGCCAGCAGTATTCTGGGGGTCGATGAGCAGTTCTTC.

The CDR3 here is CASSGGSTGKAFF. DNA for the CDR3: TGTGCCAGCAGCGGAGGGTCAACAGGGAAAGCTTTCTTT. V usage is TRBV9 and J usage is TRBJ1-1; D is perhaps TRBD1 (6 bases). Trimming took 3 bases from V and 9 from J, leaving 15 bases between them. CDR1 and CDR2 from the germline V gene are SGDLS and YYNGEE. The CDR3 is 13 residues long.

The chain employs TRBV29-1 and TRBJ2-2, with 8 bases that match TRBD1. The CDR3 has 17 amino acids. Germline V gives CDR1 SQVTM, CDR2 ANQGSEA. The V gene end was trimmed by 4 bases and the J gene end by 6 bases; junction bases not matched to a gene: 16. The CDR3 coding sequence is TGCAGCGTTGCCCTAAAAGGGACAGGAGAGCCCCCCGGGGAGCTGTTTTTT. Amino acids: CSVALKGTGEPPGELFF.

The chain is built from TRBV28 and TRBJ2-4, with 8 bases matching TRBD1. Germline loops: CDR1 MDHEN, CDR2 SYDVKM. After removal of 6 bases from V and 15 bases from J, the junction contained 13 bases not matched to a gene. This CDR3 comprises 13 residues. CDR3: CASSQPVDRVRYF. The CDR3 bases are TGTGCCAGCAGCCAACCTGTGGACAGGGTTCGGTACTTC.

V gene TRBV15 combines with J gene TRBJ2-1; a weak D match, TRBD1 (6 bases). The CDR3 runs 14 residues. The V gene lost 3 bases and the J gene lost 8 bases, with 14 bases spanning the gap. Germline CDR1 LNHNV, CDR2 YYDKDF (reference sequence). This CDR3 is CATSRDRRVDEQFF. The CDR3 DNA follows: TGTGCCACCAGCAGGGACAGAAGGGTGGATGAGCAGTTCTTC. Supplemented by reference TRBV15 and TRBJ2-1, the full variable domain reads DAMVIQNPRYQVTQFGKPVTLSCSQTLNHNVMYWYQQKSSQAPKLLFHYYDKDFNNEADTPDNFQSRRPNTSFCFLDIRSPGLGDTAMYLCATSRDRRVDEQFFGPGTRLTVL.

This chain links TRBV18 with TRBJ2-3; 11 nucleotides align to TRBD2. Germline V gene sequence: CDR1 KGHSH, CDR2 LQKENI. There are 16 residues in the CDR3. V lost 8 bases to trimming and J lost 0 bases; unmatched junction nucleotides: 7. CDR3: CASSLGTSGSTDTQYF. The DNA of the CDR3 is TGTGCCAGCAGCCTAGGGACTAGCGGAAGCACAGATACGCAGTATTTT.

The rearrangement links TRBV14 to TRBJ2-4; D gene unclear. Trimming stripped 4 bases from V and 1 base from J, with 5 bases between. Germline CDR1 SGHDN, CDR2 FVKESK. There are 13 residues in the CDR3. The CDR3 loop reads CASSLGAKNIQYF. The CDR3 DNA reads TGTGCCAGCAGCCTAGGGGCCAAAAACATTCAGTACTTC.

The chain recombines TRBV5-4 with TRBJ1-4, with 7 bases lining up with TRBD1. Germline V lookup: CDR1 SGHNT, CDR2 YYREEE (reference sequence). Trimming took 0 bases from V and 6 from J; bases not matched to a gene: 14. The CDR3 extends over 18 amino acids. The CDR3 reads CASSLVGSRQGRDEKLFF. CDR3 nucleotide sequence: TGTGCCAGCAGCTTGGTTGGTTCGCGACAGGGTCGGGATGAAAAACTGTTTTTT.

The rearrangement uses TRBV2 and TRBJ1-4, with D unclear. CDR1 is SNHLY, CDR2 FYNNEI, per germline. V dropped 1 base and J dropped 7 bases, with 10 bases sitting between them. The CDR3 has 14 amino acids. The CDR3 protein is CASSEGREVEKLFF. The CDR3 coding sequence is TGTGCCAGCAGTGAAGGCCGGGAGGTTGAAAAACTGTTTTTT.

This chain connects TRBV18 to TRBJ2-2, with D maybe TRBD2 (6 bases). This CDR3 region has 15 residues. V was cut by 2 bases and J by 2 bases, with 9 bases left in between. From germline, CDR1 is KGHSH and CDR2 LQKENI. The CDR3 loop reads CASSPTAGNTGELFF. CDR3 coding DNA: TGTGCCAGCTCACCAACAGCGGGTAACACCGGGGAGCTGTTTTTT.

The chain recombines TRBV7-3 with TRBJ2-3; 13 nucleotides line up with TRBD2. Germline-derived CDR1 and CDR2 are SGHTA and FQGTGA. J lost 4 bases, V lost 5 bases, and 6 bases had no gene match. The CDR3 covers 16 residues. CDR3 DNA sequence: TGTGCCAGCAGCCCGAGACTAGCGGGGGGATCAGATACGCAGTATTTT. Translating it yields CASSPRLAGGSDTQYF.